This TCR beta chain comes out of a study of control samples from healthy donors and cancer patients. V lost 5 bases and J 0 bases, leaving 9 bases between the germline ends. CDR1 is SGHAT, CDR2 FQDESV, per germline (reference sequence). The CDR3 spans 14 residues. Measured with immunoSEQ multiplex PCR; TCRdb has only the in-frame clones, and not every one. The sample lists fewer than 200,000 clones, around nine tenths occurring once. This sequence joins TRBV11-1 and TRBJ2-3, with a tentative D call TRBD1 (6 bases). The sequenced sample consisted of blood. The receptor was derived from a man aged 25-45 years in good health. CDR3 sequence (DNA): TGTGCCAGCAGCCAACAGGGAAGCACAGATACGCAGTATTTT. Encoded protein: CASSQQGSTDTQYF.